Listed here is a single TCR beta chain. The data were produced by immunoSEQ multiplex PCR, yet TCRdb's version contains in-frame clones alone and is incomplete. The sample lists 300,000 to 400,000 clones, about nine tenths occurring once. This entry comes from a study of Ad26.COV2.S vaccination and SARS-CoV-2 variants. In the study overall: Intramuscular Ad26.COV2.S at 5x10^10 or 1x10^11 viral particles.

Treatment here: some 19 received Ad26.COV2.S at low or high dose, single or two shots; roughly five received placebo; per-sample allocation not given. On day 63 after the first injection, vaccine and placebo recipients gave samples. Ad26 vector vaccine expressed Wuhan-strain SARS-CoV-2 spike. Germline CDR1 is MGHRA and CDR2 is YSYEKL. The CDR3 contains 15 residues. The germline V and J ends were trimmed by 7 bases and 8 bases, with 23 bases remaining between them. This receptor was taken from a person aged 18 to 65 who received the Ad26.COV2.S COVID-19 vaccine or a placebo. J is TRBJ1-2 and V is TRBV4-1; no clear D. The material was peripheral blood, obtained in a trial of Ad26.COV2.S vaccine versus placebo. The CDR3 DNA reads TGCGCCAGCACCCTCCAAGACAACCTACCTGGCGGCTACACCTTC. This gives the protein CASTLQDNLPGGYTF.